Each of the 3 T cell receptor beta chains below was sequenced from the same sample in a study of T cells in Graves' hyperthyroidism and ophthalmopathy. The source material, RNA transcripts, was used to amplify TCR beta CDR3 regions. During a first-round RT-PCR of the TCR CDR3, the HTBI primer set was used. TCRdb re-called the multiplex PCR reads through MiXCR, storing one row per CDR3 protein. The sample lists a few hundred thousand distinct CDR3 sequences, roughly 14% occurring once. Sequenced: blood. The receptors shown here come from a woman between 25 and 40 years old with Graves' hyperthyroidism.

There are many counts of this clonotype. This chain links TRBV12-3 or TRBV12-4 with TRBJ2-7; 7 bases match TRBD2. CDR3 size: 15 residues. J lost 2 bases, V lost 6 bases, and 10 bases had no gene match. CDR3 loop: CASSSPTSRTYEQYF. DNA of the CDR3: TGTGCCAGCAGCTCGCCGACTAGCCGAACCTACGAGCAGTACTTC.

This clonotype was recorded a few times. J is TRBJ2-5 and V is TRBV10-2; 14 bases line up with TRBD2. V shed 6 bases, J shed 2 bases, and the junction held 5 bases outside the gene matches. Per germline, CDR1 WSHSY and CDR2 SAAADI. There are 16 residues in the CDR3. CDR3 bases: TGCGCCAGCAGCAAGGGACTAGCGGGAGTACAAGAGACCCAGTACTTC. Amino acids: CASSKGLAGVQETQYF.

The table lists this clonotype with many counts. The J gene is TRBJ2-1, the V gene TRBV6-2 or TRBV6-3; 9 nucleotides agree with TRBD1. V gave up 6 bases and J gave up 6 bases; unmatched junction bases: 9. The CDR3 runs to 15 residues. Germline CDR1 and CDR2: MNHEY and SVGEGT. The CDR3 DNA sequence: TGTGCCAGCAGCCTTGTGGGACAGGGCACCAATGAGCAGTTCTTC. This gives the protein CASSLVGQGTNEQFF.